A selection of T cell receptor beta chains follows, all from one sample in a study of T cell responses to AZD1222 COVID-19 vaccine. Profiling relied on immunoSEQ multiplex PCR, and the TCRdb table lists in-frame clones only, not all of them. The data contain 150,000 or so clones, roughly nine tenths of them singletons. Source: peripheral blood, taken on day 0 of MenACWY control vaccination. The receptors stem from an adult in good health. Each CDR3 is given with its conserved first and last residue. Each record gives: V gene, D gene, J gene, clone size, CDR3 protein, CDR3 DNA. A D gene is named only where the DNA matches it firmly. Rows may omit the clone size; those that give it use once, few, many or a size class.

>TRBV11-3|NA|TRBJ2-7|NA
CASSLRILQNYEQYF
TGTGCCAGCAGCCTGCGCATACTCCAAAACTACGAGCAGTACTTC
>TRBV5-4|TRBD2|TRBJ2-5|NA
CASSLGPSGGEETQYF
TGTGCCAGCAGCTTGGGACCTAGCGGGGGGGAAGAGACCCAGTACTTC
>TRBV19|NA|TRBJ2-1|NA
CASSIVGAQWNEQFF
TGTGCCAGTAGTATAGTTGGAGCCCAGTGGAATGAGCAGTTCTTC
>TRBV11-3|NA|TRBJ1-4|NA
CASSLVRQGRGEKLFF
TGTGCCAGCAGCTTAGTCCGCCAGGGGCGGGGTGAAAAACTGTTTTTT
>TRBV3-1/TRBV3-2|TRBD1|TRBJ1-4|NA
CASSQEIDSADRVKKLFF
TGTGCCAGCAGCCAAGAGATCGATTCGGCGGACAGGGTTAAAAAACTGTTTTTT
>TRBV7-8|NA|TRBJ2-3|once
CASSRATDTQYF
TGTGCCAGCAGCCGGGCCACAGATACGCAGTATTTT
>TRBV5-1|NA|TRBJ2-3|NA
CASSSRASRPDTQYF
TGCGCCAGCAGCTCCCGGGCTTCCCGGCCAGATACGCAGTATTTT
>TRBV27|NA|TRBJ2-3|NA
CASSSQLDTQYF
TGTGCCAGCAGTTCACAGCTAGATACGCAGTATTTT
>TRBV28|TRBD1|TRBJ1-5|NA
CASSLSGGFQPQHF
TGTGCCAGCAGTTTATCAGGGGGATTTCAGCCCCAGCATTTT
>TRBV28|NA|TRBJ1-2|NA
CASSLGPNYGYTF
TGTGCCAGCAGTTTAGGCCCTAACTATGGCTACACCTTC
>TRBV27|TRBD2|TRBJ2-1|NA
CASSLWGGRSQFF
TGTGCCAGCAGTTTATGGGGCGGGAGGAGTCAGTTCTTC
>TRBV7-2|TRBD1|TRBJ1-2|NA
CASSLAEGQGRGYTF
TGTGCCAGCAGCTTAGCGGAGGGACAGGGACGTGGCTACACCTTC
>TRBV4-1|NA|TRBJ2-5|few
CASSPEGVRGETQYF
TGCGCCAGCAGCCCTGAGGGGGTGCGAGGAGAGACCCAGTACTTC
>TRBV10-3|NA|TRBJ2-3|NA
CAISELGTDTQYF
TGTGCCATCAGTGAGCTGGGCACAGATACGCAGTATTTT
>TRBV28|TRBD1|TRBJ1-6|NA
CASSLGGTGGHISPLHF
TGTGCCAGCAGTTTGGGGGGGACAGGGGGACACATCTCACCCCTCCACTTT
>TRBV4-1|NA|TRBJ1-5|NA
CASSSRDGDQPQHF
TGCGCCAGCAGCTCCCGGGACGGCGATCAGCCCCAGCATTTT
>TRBV9|TRBD1|TRBJ1-2|NA
CASSDRQGNYGYTF
TGTGCCAGCAGCGACCGACAGGGGAACTATGGCTACACCTTC
>TRBV6-5|TRBD1|TRBJ1-2|NA
CAGGTGPWGYTF
TGTGCCGGAGGGACAGGCCCCTGGGGCTACACCTTC
>TRBV24-1|NA|TRBJ2-3|NA
CATSAGDPGDTQYF
TGTGCCACCAGTGCGGGGGACCCAGGAGATACGCAGTATTTT
>TRBV11-2|TRBD2|TRBJ2-4|NA
CASSIREGRNIQYF
TGTGCCAGCAGCATAAGGGAGGGTAGGAACATTCAGTACTTC
>TRBV4-2|NA|TRBJ1-3|few
CASSQESISRGRVSSGNTIYF
TGTGCCAGCAGCCAAGAAAGTATCAGTCGTGGCAGGGTCTCCTCTGGAAACACCATATATTTT
>TRBV29-1|NA|TRBJ2-5|once
CSVVRDQETQYF
TGCAGCGTTGTCAGGGACCAAGAGACCCAGTACTTC
>TRBV7-8|TRBD1|TRBJ2-6|NA
CASSPTGGILGANVLTF
TGTGCCAGCAGCCCAACAGGGGGTATATTGGGGGCCAACGTCCTGACTTTC
>TRBV28|NA|TRBJ1-2|NA
CASSDLIHSTRYGYTF
TGTGCCAGCAGCGACCTCATCCATTCGACAAGATATGGCTACACCTTC
>TRBV6-5|NA|TRBJ1-1|NA
CASLRWGPDTEAFF
TGTGCCAGCCTTAGGTGGGGACCGGACACTGAAGCTTTCTTT
>TRBV5-4|TRBD2|TRBJ2-1|NA
CASSPPSGRPYNEQFF
TGTGCCAGCAGCCCCCCTAGCGGGAGGCCCTACAATGAGCAGTTCTTC
>TRBV7-3|NA|TRBJ1-1|NA
CASSSVLRGRDTEAFF
TGTGCCAGCAGCTCCGTTTTGCGGGGGAGGGACACTGAAGCTTTCTTT
>TRBV28|TRBD1|TRBJ1-2|NA
CASLDRGRDGYTF
TGTGCCAGCTTGGACAGGGGGCGGGATGGCTACACCTTC
>TRBV19|NA|TRBJ1-5|NA
CASSIMLNQPQHF
TGTGCCAGTAGTATAATGCTTAATCAGCCCCAGCATTTT
>TRBV19|NA|TRBJ1-5|few
CASSIGVRVSNQPQHF
TGTGCCAGTAGTATAGGGGTCAGGGTGAGCAATCAGCCCCAGCATTTT
>TRBV5-1|TRBD2|TRBJ2-1|NA
CASSRVSGYEQFF
TGCGCCAGCAGCCGAGTTAGCGGGTATGAGCAGTTCTTC
>TRBV6-5|NA|TRBJ1-2|NA
CASFKWDPSNYGYTF
TGTGCCAGCTTTAAGTGGGATCCGTCTAACTATGGCTACACCTTC
>TRBV7-9|TRBD1|TRBJ1-1|once
CASSLDRGGITEAFF
TGTGCCAGCAGCCTGGACAGGGGAGGAATCACTGAAGCTTTCTTT
>TRBV3-1/TRBV3-2|TRBD1|TRBJ1-3|NA
CASSPRDREPNTIYF
TGTGCCAGCAGCCCCCGGGACAGGGAGCCCAACACCATATATTTT
>TRBV18|TRBD1|TRBJ2-2|NA
CASSPVGQGTGELFF
TGTGCCAGCTCACCGGTAGGACAGGGCACCGGGGAGCTGTTTTTT
>TRBV10-1|NA|TRBJ1-4|NA
CASSLQGFGESEKLFF
TGCGCCAGCAGTCTCCAGGGCTTTGGTGAGAGTGAAAAACTGTTTTTT
>TRBV3-1/TRBV3-2|NA|TRBJ2-4|once
CASSRFLQGAKNIQYF
TGTGCCAGCAGCCGATTTCTACAGGGAGCCAAAAACATTCAGTACTTC
>TRBV28|NA|TRBJ1-2|NA
CASSLLGGPDYGYTF
TGTGCCAGCAGTTTATTGGGGGGGCCGGACTATGGCTACACCTTC
>TRBV19|NA|TRBJ1-3|NA
CAGLVGNTIYF
TGTGCCGGCTTAGTTGGAAACACCATATATTTT
>TRBV11-2|NA|TRBJ1-5|NA
CASSTRGLGQPQHF
TGTGCCAGCAGCACCCGGGGGTTGGGACAGCCCCAGCATTTT
>TRBV2|NA|TRBJ2-3|NA
CARRDSRTDTQYF
TGTGCCAGGAGGGACTCCCGCACAGATACGCAGTATTTT
>TRBV6-5|TRBD1|TRBJ1-1|NA
CASSYHGTGSEAFF
TGTGCCAGCAGTTACCATGGGACAGGGTCTGAAGCTTTCTTT
>TRBV10-1|TRBD2|TRBJ2-3|NA
CASSESGLVVGTDTQYF
TGCGCCAGCAGTGAGTCGGGACTAGTGGTCGGCACAGATACGCAGTATTTT
>TRBV18|NA|TRBJ2-6|NA
CASSPQREGANVLTF
TGTGCCAGCTCACCTCAGAGGGAAGGGGCCAACGTCCTGACTTTC
>TRBV12-5|TRBD1|TRBJ2-7|NA
CASRKGQLSYEQYF
TGTGCTAGTCGGAAGGGACAGTTATCCTACGAGCAGTACTTC
>TRBV29-1|NA|TRBJ1-3|NA
CSVALSSGNTIYF
TGCAGCGTCGCTCTGAGCTCTGGAAACACCATATATTTT
>TRBV7-9|NA|TRBJ2-1|NA
CASSLALARVNEQFF
TGTGCCAGCAGCTTAGCGCTCGCGAGAGTAAATGAGCAGTTCTTC
>TRBV5-6|NA|TRBJ1-6|once
CASSRGTAEALHF
TGTGCCAGCAGCCGGGGGACGGCTGAGGCCCTCCACTTT
>TRBV9|NA|TRBJ2-4|NA
CASSVVEDSVKNIQYF
TGTGCCAGCAGCGTAGTCGAGGATTCGGTCAAAAACATTCAGTACTTC
>TRBV5-1|TRBD1|TRBJ1-3|NA
CASSLGGTANSGNTIYF
TGCGCCAGCAGCTTGGGAGGGACAGCGAACTCTGGAAACACCATATATTTT
>TRBV5-1|NA|TRBJ2-7|NA
CASATPEAYEQYF
TGCGCCAGCGCAACACCGGAAGCTTACGAGCAGTACTTC
>TRBV27|NA|TRBJ2-1|NA
CASSLSDDASRQFF
TGTGCCAGCAGTTTATCCGATGACGCATCAAGACAGTTCTTC
>TRBV29-1|TRBD1|TRBJ1-2|NA
CSVVKNRGQPNYGYTF
TGCAGCGTGGTGAAGAACAGGGGTCAACCTAACTATGGCTACACCTTC